These 16 T cell receptor beta chains share one sample of origin, sequenced in a study of PD-1 blockade in classical Hodgkin lymphoma. Each patient's relapse followed autologous stem cell transplantation, and brentuximab vedotin exposure varied. Only in-frame clones appear in the TCRdb table, and some are missing; sequencing was by immunoSEQ multiplex PCR. Of approximately 84,000 clones listed, about 89% are singletons. Sequenced material: peripheral blood mononuclear cells (PBMCs), taken at baseline. These TCRs come from a human donor with classical Hodgkin lymphoma.

The chain carries TRBV2 and TRBJ1-2; 7 bases map to TRBD1. The trim removed 7 bases at V and 5 bases at J, leaving 10 bases unmatched. The CDR3 has 14 amino acids. Per the germline V gene, CDR1 is SNHLY and CDR2 is FYNNEI. CDR3 protein: CASTRDSDPYGYTF. The DNA for the CDR3 is TGTGCCAGCACCCGGGACAGCGATCCTTATGGCTACACCTTC.

The genes are TRBV2 and TRBJ2-6; 8 bases are a match to TRBD1. The CDR3 is 18 amino acids. From germline, CDR1 is SNHLY and CDR2 FYNNEI. V trimming: 4 bases; J trimming: 0 bases; junction bases outside the gene matches: 8. The CDR3 loop reads CASSGSRDRPSGANVLTF. As DNA, the CDR3 is TGTGCCAGCAGTGGCTCACGGGACAGGCCCTCTGGGGCCAACGTCCTGACTTTC.

This chain joins TRBV7-2 and TRBJ1-5, with D hard to call. The CDR3 has 14 amino acids. Germline V CDR1 and CDR2: SGHTA, FQGNSA. Trimming removed 2 bases at V and 8 bases at J, with 13 bases between. The CDR3 protein is CASSLLAGKKPQHF. The CDR3 DNA reads as TGTGCCAGCAGCTTACTGGCGGGAAAGAAGCCCCAGCATTTT.

The chain couples TRBV2 to TRBJ2-2, with a tentative D call TRBD2 (5 bases). Germline CDR1 is SNHLY and CDR2 is FYNNEI. This CDR3 is 16 amino acids long. The germline V and J ends were trimmed by 1 base and 4 bases, with 13 bases remaining between them. CDR3 amino acids: CASSEVSGFFTGELFF. The CDR3 bases are TGTGCCAGCAGTGAAGTGTCGGGATTTTTCACCGGGGAGCTGTTTTTT.

This chain uses TRBV7-6 with TRBJ1-1; TRBD1 aligns across 10 bases. Germline CDR1 and CDR2: SGHVS and FNYEAQ. V was clipped by 3 bases and J by 1 base; unmatched bases: 5. The CDR3 is made up of 16 amino acids. The DNA of the CDR3 is TGTGCCAGCAGCTTCCGACAGGGGGCACCGAACACTGAAGCTTTCTTT. As protein: CASSFRQGAPNTEAFF. The full variable domain, in which reference TRBV7-6 and TRBJ1-1 provide the parts outside the CDR3, is GAGVSQSPRYKVTKRGQDVALRCDPISGHVSLYWYRQALGQGPEFLTYFNYEAQQDKSGLPNDRFSAERPEGSISTLTIQRTEQRDSAMYRCASSFRQGAPNTEAFFGQGTRLTVV.

The chain has TRBV11-2 and TRBJ2-7, with a possible D match to TRBD2 (5 bases). There are 13 residues in the CDR3. The V end was cut by 0 bases, the J end by 4 bases, with 7 bases between. Germline V gene lookup returns CDR1 SGHAT and CDR2 FQNNGV. The DNA of the CDR3 is TGTGCCAGCAGCTTAGAAGCGGTTTACGAGCAGTACTTC. Amino acid sequence: CASSLEAVYEQYF.

This rearrangement joins TRBV11-2 to TRBJ1-3; no clear D. CDR3 size: 13 residues. Germline CDR1 reads SGHAT; CDR2 reads FQNNGV. Trimming took off 1 base at V and 2 bases at J, with 3 bases between the two ends. The chain's CDR3 is CASSLGTGNTIYF. The DNA of the CDR3 is TGTGCCAGCAGCTTAGGGACTGGAAACACCATATATTTT.

The genes are TRBV10-3 and TRBJ2-7, with 8 bases matching TRBD2. The ends lost 7 bases at V and 0 bases at J; junction bases unmatched: 8. From germline, CDR1 is ENHRY and CDR2 SYGVKD. CDR3 length: 15 amino acids. The CDR3 sequence is CAINKVAGSSYEQYF. CDR3 nucleotide sequence: TGTGCCATCAATAAGGTAGCGGGATCCTCCTACGAGCAGTACTTC.

This clone was seen just once. The chain combines TRBV11-2 with TRBJ2-7, with TRBD1 matching 10 bases. J was trimmed by 0 bases and V by 1 base; bases with no gene match: 6. This CDR3 spans 17 amino acids. Germline loops: CDR1 SGHAT, CDR2 FQNNGV. As DNA, the CDR3 is TGTGCCAGCAGCTTAGGGACAGGGGGTTTAGGCTCCTACGAGCAGTACTTC. Translation gives CASSLGTGGLGSYEQYF. The full variable domain, rest sourced from reference TRBV11-2 and TRBJ2-7, is EAGVAQSPRYKIIEKRQSVAFWCNPISGHATLYWYQQILGQGPKLLIQFQNNGVVDDSQLPKDRFSAERLKGVDSTLKIQPAKLEDSAVYLCASSLGTGGLGSYEQYFGPGTRLTVT.

This clone has a handful of counts. The genes are TRBV4-1 and TRBJ1-2; D call uncertain. The CDR3 spans 16 residues. Germline V lookup: CDR1 MGHRA, CDR2 YSYEKL. V lost 0 bases and J 0 bases, leaving 11 bases between the germline ends. Written as DNA, the CDR3 is TGCGCCAGCAGCCAAGAGGAAAGGATCCCTAACTATGGCTACACCTTC. It codes for CASSQEERIPNYGYTF.

The CDR3 region has the DNA TGTGCCAGCAGTGAAGACAGGGTGAACACTGAAGCTTTCTTT. Translating it yields CASSEDRVNTEAFF. This chain links TRBV6-4 with TRBJ1-1, with 7 bases identical to TRBD1. The ends lost 3 bases at V and 0 bases at J; junction bases unmatched: 1. The CDR3 extends over 14 amino acids. Germline CDR1 reads MRHNA; CDR2 reads SNTAGT.

The chain employs TRBV5-1 and TRBJ2-5; the match to TRBD2 covers 11 bases. Looked up from germline, CDR1 is SGHRS and CDR2 is YFSETQ. Trimming took 5 bases from V and 5 from J; bases not matched to a gene: 8. CDR3 length: 15 amino acids. CDR3 sequence: CASSLTSGSFETQYF. CDR3 DNA sequence: TGCGCCAGCAGTTTAACTAGCGGGAGTTTCGAGACCCAGTACTTC.

The J gene is TRBJ2-1, the V gene TRBV7-9; D gene uncertain. The germline V gene encodes CDR1 SEHNR and CDR2 FQNEAQ (reference sequence). The ends were cut back, 6 bases at V and 10 bases at J, with 10 bases in the middle. There are 11 residues in the CDR3. The DNA of the CDR3 is TGTGCCAGCAGTTACTCACCCGAGCAGTTCTTC. Translated, it gives CASSYSPEQFF.

The chain links TRBV14 to TRBJ2-7; possible D gene TRBD2, 6 bases. This CDR3 is built from 17 residues. Trimming cost V 0 bases and J 7 bases, with 22 bases left between them. CDR1 and CDR2 from the germline V gene are SGHDN and FVKESK. The CDR3: CASSQDRIRESPEEQYF. The CDR3 nucleotides are TGTGCCAGCAGCCAAGATCGGATACGGGAGTCGCCAGAGGAGCAGTACTTC.

V gene TRBV10-3 combines with J gene TRBJ1-1; TRBD1 matches 8 bases. There are 14 residues in the CDR3. Germline-derived CDR1 and CDR2 are ENHRY and SYGVKD. Trimming at V came to 6 bases and at J to 4 bases, leaving 7 bases not matched to a gene. Written as DNA, the CDR3 is TGTGCCATCAGAGACCAGGGGGCTCTCACTGAAGCTTTCTTT. It encodes CAIRDQGALTEAFF.

In its sample, this clone was seen a few times. CDR3 nucleotide sequence: TGTGCCACCAGCAGAGATATTTTCTCTGACTTCCTACACGGCTATGGCTACACCTTC. It translates to CATSRDIFSDFLHGYGYTF. The chain is built from TRBV15 and TRBJ1-2; D ambiguous. The CDR3 has 19 residues. Germline-derived CDR1 and CDR2 are LNHNV and YYDKDF (reference sequence). V lost 0 bases and J lost 4, with 24 bases in between.